The present TCR beta chain was sequenced within a study of T cells after yellow fever vaccination. This clonotype showed up just a few times. Universal primer sites and UMIs were introduced during 5'RACE template-switching synthesis of TCR cDNA. Each CDR3 protein is one row after TCRdb ran MiXCR on the 5' RACE reads. The sample lists fewer than 450,000 distinct CDR3 sequences, around a tenth occurring once. The CDR3 totals 14 residues. Germline CDR1 and CDR2: SNHLY and FYNNEI. Trimming removed 6 bases from V and 1 base from J; junction bases left unmatched: 5. Material: PBMCs, obtained on the day of the first yellow fever vaccination. The chain couples TRBV2 to TRBJ1-1, with 7 bases aligning to TRBD1. This TCR was recovered from a man aged 18 to 29 who received the YFV17D yellow fever vaccine. This chain's CDR3 is CASRIQGTNTEAFF. CDR3 DNA: TGTGCCAGCAGGATACAGGGGACGAACACTGAAGCTTTCTTT.